Sequencing of this T cell receptor (beta chain) was carried out in a study of CD8+ T cells in alopecia areata. The treatment is: oral pan-JAK inhibitor, 5-10 mg twice daily. cDNA prepared by RNA extraction and subsequent reverse transcription served as the template for sequencing. Libraries were prepared by immunoSEQ multiplex PCR; TCRdb keeps only in-frame clonotypes and omits some of them. The sample records nearly 95,000 clones, around 70% being singletons. Looked up from germline, CDR1 is SNHLY and CDR2 is FYNNEI. Trimming cost V 2 bases and J 3 bases; bases outside gene matches: 2. This CDR3 is built from 14 residues.

The J gene is TRBJ1-2, the V gene TRBV2, with TRBD1 identical over 8 bases. The specimen was CD8+ T cells sorted from blood, collected between weeks 44 and 45, from a patient treated with tofacitinib. The sequence derives from a human donor with alopecia areata. The CDR3 DNA reads TGTGCCAGCAGTGAAACAGGGGGGGACTATGGCTACACCTTC. This sequence encodes CASSETGGDYGYTF.